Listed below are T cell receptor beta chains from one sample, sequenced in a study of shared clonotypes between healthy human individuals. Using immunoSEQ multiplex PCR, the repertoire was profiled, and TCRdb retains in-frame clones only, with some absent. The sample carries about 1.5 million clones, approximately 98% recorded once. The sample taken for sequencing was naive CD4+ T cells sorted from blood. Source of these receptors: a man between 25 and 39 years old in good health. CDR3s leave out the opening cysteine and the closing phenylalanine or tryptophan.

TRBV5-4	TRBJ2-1	ASSGAGGGLNEQF
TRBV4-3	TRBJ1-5	ASSPNREGNQPQH
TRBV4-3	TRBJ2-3	ASSPGMGDTQY
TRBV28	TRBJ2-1	ASSQRRTRDSNEQF
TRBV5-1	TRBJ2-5	ASSLEPTGETQY
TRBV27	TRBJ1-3	ASSPQGDSGNTIY
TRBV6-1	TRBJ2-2	ASKGQKNTGELF
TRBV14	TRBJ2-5	ASSLRQGPSEGGETQY
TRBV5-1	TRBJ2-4	ASSLGSGRAKNIQY
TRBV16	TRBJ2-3	ASSQSWGASTDTQY
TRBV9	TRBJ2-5	ASSVGVGETQY
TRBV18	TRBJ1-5	ASLPRDRGAQPQH
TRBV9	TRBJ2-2	ASSPWDYGGVSAGELF
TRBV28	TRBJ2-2	ASSSPRDRGLSGELF
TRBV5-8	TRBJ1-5	ASSRPGQGSGQPQH
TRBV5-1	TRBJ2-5	ASSSAPGETQY
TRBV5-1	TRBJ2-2	TSSLGPSGSDTGELF
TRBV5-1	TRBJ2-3	ASSLGRAPDTQY
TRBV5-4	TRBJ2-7	ASSLAASREQY
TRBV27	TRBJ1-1	ASSLSNRSPNTEAF
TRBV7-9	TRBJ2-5	ASSLLTSGRPQETQY
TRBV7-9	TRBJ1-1	ASSRTPGRPLLMNTEAF
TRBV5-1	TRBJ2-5	ASSGGGLETQY
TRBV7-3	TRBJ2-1	ASSSTTREQF
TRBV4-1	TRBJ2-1	ASSQGSQSSYNEQF
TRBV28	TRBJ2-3	ASSSSGRAFTDTQY
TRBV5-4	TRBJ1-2	ASSWPDRAYGYT
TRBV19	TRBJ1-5	ASLGTGALRNQPQH
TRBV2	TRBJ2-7	ASSEALAGRIEQY
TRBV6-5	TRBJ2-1	ATRRAGGGYNEQF
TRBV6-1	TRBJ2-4	ASSRTGQGNIQY
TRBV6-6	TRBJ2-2	ASGVTGELF
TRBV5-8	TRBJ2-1	ASSFWREEIPV
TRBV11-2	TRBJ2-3	ASSLGTGSGADTQY
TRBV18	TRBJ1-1	ASSPLEAGVNTEAF
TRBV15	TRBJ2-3	ATSTSGVPLSTDTQY
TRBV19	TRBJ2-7	ASSNQGNTYEQY
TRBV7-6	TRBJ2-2	ASSLVRGEPGELF
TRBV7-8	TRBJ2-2	ASSLDRSVRSWTANTGELF
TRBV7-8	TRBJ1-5	ASSLTGIGNQPQH
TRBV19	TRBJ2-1	ASSTRPRTGSYNEQF
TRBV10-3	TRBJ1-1	AIRDGQGLFTEAF
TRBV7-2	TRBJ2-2	ASSAAQRLLTGELF
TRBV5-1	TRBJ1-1	ASSPREGTEAF
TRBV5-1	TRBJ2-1	ASSLAGEQF
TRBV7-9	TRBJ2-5	ASRPRGQETQY
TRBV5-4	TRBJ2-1	ASSLSGGLYNEQF
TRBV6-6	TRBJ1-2	ASSYRQNYGYT
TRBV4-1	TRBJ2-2	ASSQGPTTGTGELF
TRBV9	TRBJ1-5	ASSAGHWDFPQH
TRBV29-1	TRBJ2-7	SSFSGTSGTYEQY